Below, 32 T cell receptor beta chains from the same sample are listed, as sequenced in a study of graft-versus-host responses after intestinal transplantation. Plates contained approximately 200,000 CFSE-labeled responder cells and approximately 200,000 irradiated, violet-dye-labeled stimulator cells. The data were produced by immunoSEQ multiplex PCR, yet TCRdb's version contains in-frame clones alone and is incomplete. Seen here are tens of thousands of clones, over 40% observed once, and the top ten hold approximately 1.6%. The sequenced sample was alloreactive CD8+ T cells from a mixed lymphocyte reaction culture, obtained before intestinal transplant. The subset: CFSE-low proliferating T cells sorted from approximately 6-day pre-transplant mixed lymphocyte reaction (GvH or HvG direction). These receptor sequences come from a human patient who received an intestinal transplant.

The V gene is TRBV6-6, the J gene TRBJ1-2; D is possibly TRBD1 (6 bases). This CDR3 spans 16 amino acids. V was trimmed by 3 bases and J by 3 bases, leaving 17 bases between them. Germline loops: CDR1 MNHNY, CDR2 SVGAGI (reference sequence). For the CDR3, the DNA is TGTGCCAGCAGTTATCCACAGGGTCTCGTGGACTATGGCTACACCTTC. This gives the protein CASSYPQGLVDYGYTF.

This clone occurred a few times. The genes are TRBV5-4 and TRBJ2-1; 11 nucleotides line up with TRBD2. Germline assignment: CDR1 SGHNT and CDR2 YYREEE (reference sequence). V dropped 5 bases and J dropped 4; count of bases not matched to a gene: 5. This CDR3 is built from 15 residues. The CDR3 reads CASRTGTSGYNEQFF. CDR3 nucleotide sequence: TGTGCCAGCAGAACCGGGACTAGCGGTTACAATGAGCAGTTCTTC.

V and J are TRBV23-1 and TRBJ2-5, with D hard to call. Being an ORF, TRBV23-1 has a function that is uncertain. The V end was cut by 3 bases, the J end by 4 bases, with 15 bases between. The CDR3 is made up of 15 amino acids. CDR3 region: CASSHGQVKGETQYF. The CDR3 DNA follows: TGCGCCAGCAGTCATGGTCAGGTCAAGGGAGAGACCCAGTACTTC.

The chain employs TRBV5-1 and TRBJ2-5; D not certain. Germline CDR1 and CDR2: SGHRS and YFSETQ. The V and J ends lost 3 bases and 1 base respectively, with 4 bases between them. CDR3 length: 12 amino acids. CDR3 protein: CASSSPQETQYF. The CDR3 DNA sequence: TGCGCCAGCAGCTCCCCCCAAGAGACCCAGTACTTC.

The genes are TRBV7-6 and TRBJ2-7, with 10 positions matching TRBD2. Germline values: CDR1 SGHVS, CDR2 FNYEAQ. Trimming took 5 bases from V and 2 from J; bases not matched to a gene: 6. The CDR3 totals 15 residues. CDR3 sequence (DNA): TGTGCCAGCAGCCTCACTAGCGGGGCCCCCTACGAGCAGTACTTC. Amino acids: CASSLTSGAPYEQYF.

The chain recombines TRBV28 with TRBJ2-7; D unresolved. The CDR3 runs to 11 residues. Trimming shortened V by 7 bases and J by 3 bases, and 7 bases separated the two germline ends. Per germline, CDR1 MDHEN and CDR2 SYDVKM. The CDR3 sequence is CASTENYEQYF. CDR3 nucleotide sequence: TGTGCCAGCACGGAAAACTACGAGCAGTACTTC.

CDR3 nucleotide sequence: TGTGCCAGCAGAAACAGGGGGTTATGGGGAGAGACCCAGTACTTC. It translates to CASRNRGLWGETQYF. The rearrangement uses TRBV6-1 and TRBJ2-5; 8 bases agree with TRBD1. The CDR3 loop spans 15 amino acids. Germline CDR1 and CDR2: MNHNS and SASEGT. V lost 6 bases to trimming and J lost 4 bases; unmatched junction nucleotides: 10.

This clone was observed a few times. An end of the junction does not agree with germline; a read error may underlie this. V usage is TRBV7-7 and J usage is TRBJ2-5; 8 nucleotides match TRBD2. Looked up from germline, CDR1 is SSHAT and CDR2 is FNYEAQ (reference sequence). The CDR3 loop spans 15 amino acids. The CDR3 is CASSLGSGVRETQYF. CDR3 nucleotide sequence: TGTGCTAGCAGCTTAGGTAGCGGGGTCCGGGAGACCCAGTACTTC.

The chain joins TRBV28 to TRBJ2-7; D not resolved. CDR1 and CDR2 from the germline V gene are MDHEN and SYDVKM. Deletions cut 7 bases from V and 9 bases from J, with 22 bases between. CDR3 length: 14 amino acids. CDR3 in amino acids: CASMGIGAPRVQYF. In nucleotides, the CDR3 is TGTGCCAGCATGGGGATAGGAGCTCCTAGGGTGCAGTACTTC.

A few counts support this clone. V usage is TRBV28 and J usage is TRBJ1-2, with D tentatively TRBD1 (5 bases). V lost 4 bases and J lost 1, with 13 bases in between. CDR1 MDHEN and CDR2 SYDVKM come from the germline V gene. The CDR3 has 15 residues. The CDR3 loop is CASSSTGSVNYGYTF. CDR3 DNA sequence: TGTGCCAGCAGTTCAACAGGCTCCGTTAACTATGGCTACACCTTC.

This clone was counted a few times. The genes are TRBV7-3 and TRBJ2-3, with TRBD2 identical over 7 bases. The CDR3 is 17 amino acids. Germline V lookup: CDR1 SGHTA, CDR2 FQGTGA. Germline trimming cut 2 bases from V and 4 bases from J; bases unmatched to any gene: 12. In nucleotides, the CDR3 is TGTGCCAGCAGCTTAGGGGCGGGGGAGGGCCGGGCAGATACGCAGTATTTT. Amino acid sequence: CASSLGAGEGRADTQYF.

This clone was seen more than once but under ten times. The J gene is TRBJ2-1, the V gene TRBV6-6; a weak D match, TRBD2 (6 bases). The V gene lost 2 bases and the J gene lost 8 bases, with 10 bases spanning the gap. This CDR3 spans 13 amino acids. Germline V gene data show CDR1 as MNHNY and CDR2 as SVGAGI (reference sequence). The CDR3 bases are TGTGCCAGCAGTTACCCGGGGAGGTATGAGCAGTTCTTC. Translated, it gives CASSYPGRYEQFF.

This clone has more than one count but fewer than ten. The chain carries TRBV10-3 and TRBJ1-1, with 10 bases lining up with TRBD1. Trimming took 5 bases from V and 7 from J; bases not matched to a gene: 4. CDR1 ENHRY and CDR2 SYGVKD come from the germline V gene. This CDR3 is 13 amino acids long. The CDR3: CAISPGQGLEAFF. The CDR3 bases are TGTGCCATCAGTCCGGGACAGGGGCTTGAAGCTTTCTTT.

The rearrangement links TRBV28 to TRBJ2-7, with 9 positions matching TRBD2. The CDR3 runs 16 residues. Germline V gene lookup returns CDR1 MDHEN and CDR2 SYDVKM. Trimming took 3 bases from V and 12 from J; bases not matched to a gene: 18. CDR3 loop: CASSFVSGTSSRNAYF. The CDR3 nucleotides read TGTGCCAGCAGTTTCGTTTCAGGGACTAGCTCCAGAAACGCGTACTTC. The full variable domain, with the rest looked up from reference TRBV28 and TRBJ2-7, is DVKVTQSSRYLVKRTGEKVFLECVQDMDHENMFWYRQDPGLGLRLIYFSYDVKMKEKGDIPEGYSVSREKKERFSLILESASTNQTSMYLCASSFVSGTSSRNAYFGPGTRLTVT.

The rearrangement links TRBV2 to TRBJ1-1; D is unresolved. V was cut by 6 bases and J by 0 bases, with 11 bases left in between. This CDR3 is 14 amino acids long. CDR1 is SNHLY, CDR2 FYNNEI, per germline. CDR3 in DNA: TGTGCCAGCAGGGCTACAGATATGAACACTGAAGCTTTCTTT. Its translation is CASRATDMNTEAFF. The entire variable domain, with the rest obtained from reference TRBV2 and TRBJ1-1, is as follows: EPEVTQTPSHQVTQMGQEVILRCVPISNHLYFYWYRQILGQKVEFLVSFYNNEISEKSEIFDDQFSVERPDGSNFTLKIRSTKLEDSAMYFCASRATDMNTEAFFGQGTRLTVV.

V usage is TRBV7-6 and J usage is TRBJ2-7, with 9 bases matching TRBD2. V shed 0 bases, J shed 3 bases, and the junction held 0 bases outside the gene matches. The CDR3 has 14 residues. Germline V gene data show CDR1 as SGHVS and CDR2 as FNYEAQ. The CDR3 loop reads CASSLAAGGYEQYF. CDR3 nucleotide sequence: TGTGCCAGCAGCTTAGCAGCGGGAGGCTACGAGCAGTACTTC. The entire variable domain, with the rest obtained from reference TRBV7-6 and TRBJ2-7, is as follows: GAGVSQSPRYKVTKRGQDVALRCDPISGHVSLYWYRQALGQGPEFLTYFNYEAQQDKSGLPNDRFSAERPEGSISTLTIQRTEQRDSAMYRCASSLAAGGYEQYFGPGTRLTVT.

The gene calls are TRBV7-9 and TRBJ2-5, with D possibly being TRBD1 or TRBD2 (6 bases each). CDR3 size: 13 residues. Deletions cut 5 bases from V and 3 bases from J, with 10 bases between. Per germline, CDR1 SEHNR and CDR2 FQNEAQ (reference sequence). Here the CDR3 reads CASSRRGEETQYF. CDR3 nucleotides: TGTGCCAGCAGCAGGAGGGGGGAAGAGACCCAGTACTTC.

In its sample, this clone was seen a few times. The chain joins TRBV7-2 to TRBJ2-2; tentatively, D is TRBD2 (5 bases). The germline V gene has CDR1 SGHTA and CDR2 FQGNSA. The V end was cut by 1 base, the J end by 3 bases, with 9 bases between. This CDR3 region has 15 residues. The DNA for the CDR3 is TGTGCCAGCAGCTTAGGGACGGGGTACACCGGGGAGCTGTTTTTT. Its protein is CASSLGTGYTGELFF. Supplemented by reference TRBV7-2 and TRBJ2-2, the full variable domain reads GAGVSQSPSNKVTEKGKDVELRCDPISGHTALYWYRQSLGQGLEFLIYFQGNSAPDKSGLPSDRFSAERTGGSVSTLTIQRTQQEDSAVYLCASSLGTGYTGELFFGEGSRLTVL.

This clone is medium-sized (0.01 to 0.1%). This sequence joins TRBV28 and TRBJ2-2; 15 nucleotides align to TRBD2. The CDR3 is made up of 16 amino acids. The germline V gene has CDR1 MDHEN and CDR2 SYDVKM. With V trimmed by 8 bases and J by 4 bases, 5 bases remained unmatched. The CDR3 bases are TGTGCCAGCGGGCGGGGACTAGCGGGGGGCACCGGGGAGCTGTTTTTT. As protein: CASGRGLAGGTGELFF.

There are a few counts of this clone. The J gene is TRBJ2-5, the V gene TRBV2; 15 bases line up with TRBD2. Looked up from germline, CDR1 is SNHLY and CDR2 is FYNNEI. CDR3 length: 16 residues. V lost 4 bases and J lost 7; bases outside the gene matches: 7. The CDR3 sequence: CASSVIGLAGGTTQYF. The DNA for the CDR3 is TGTGCCAGCAGTGTTATTGGACTAGCGGGAGGGACGACCCAGTACTTC.

The table lists this clone with a few counts. The rearrangement uses TRBV19 and TRBJ1-2; D call uncertain. Germline V gives CDR1 LNHDA, CDR2 SQIVND (reference sequence). The CDR3 extends over 14 amino acids. The V and J ends lost 7 bases and 1 base respectively, with 13 bases between them. For the CDR3, the DNA is TGTGCCAGTACCCCCGGACGGTTTAACTATGGCTACACCTTC. Its protein is CASTPGRFNYGYTF. Complete variable domain (other parts from reference TRBV19 and TRBJ1-2): DGGITQSPKYLFRKEGQNVTLSCEQNLNHDAMYWYRQDPGQGLRLIYYSQIVNDFQKGDIAEGYSVSREKKESFPLTVTSAQKNPTAFYLCASTPGRFNYGYTFGSGTRLTVV.

This sequence joins TRBV5-1 and TRBJ2-2, with D perhaps TRBD2 (5 bases). CDR1 is SGHRS, CDR2 YFSETQ, per germline. The CDR3 loop spans 15 amino acids. V was trimmed by 0 bases and J by 2 bases, leaving 8 bases between them. The CDR3 reads CASSLAGINTGELFF. CDR3 coding DNA: TGCGCCAGCAGCTTGGCGGGGATAAACACCGGGGAGCTGTTTTTT. Combining the CDR3 with reference TRBV5-1 and TRBJ2-2 gives the whole variable domain KAGVTQTPRYLIKTRGQQVTLSCSPISGHRSVSWYQQTPGQGLQFLFEYFSETQRNKGNFPGRFSGRQFSNSRSEMNVSTLELGDSALYLCASSLAGINTGELFFGEGSRLTVL.

This chain links TRBV28 with TRBJ2-5; 10 bases align to TRBD2. V was clipped by 3 bases and J by 8 bases; unmatched bases: 9. CDR3 length: 15 residues. Per the germline V gene, CDR1 is MDHEN and CDR2 is SYDVKM. The CDR3: CASSFRSGRAGTQYF. CDR3 nucleotides: TGTGCCAGCAGTTTCCGAAGCGGGAGGGCAGGTACCCAGTACTTC.

This rearrangement joins TRBV4-1 to TRBJ2-7; 10 bases map to TRBD1. The CDR3 is 16 amino acids. V dropped 4 bases and J dropped 1; count of bases not matched to a gene: 7. Germline V gene sequence: CDR1 MGHRA, CDR2 YSYEKL. The CDR3 nucleotides read TGCGCCAGCAGCCGGTCGGGACAGGGGCTGTCCTACGAGCAGTACTTC. This translates into CASSRSGQGLSYEQYF.

The J gene is TRBJ1-3, the V gene TRBV7-2; TRBD1 agrees at 10 bases. V dropped 4 bases and J dropped 4; count of bases not matched to a gene: 7. This CDR3 is built from 16 residues. Germline CDR1 reads SGHTA; CDR2 reads FQGNSA. The CDR3 spells CASSSRQGAPGNTIYF. As DNA, the CDR3 is TGTGCCAGCAGCTCGCGACAGGGGGCGCCCGGAAACACCATATATTTT.

This clone was counted a few times. This sequence joins TRBV19 and TRBJ1-1; D is unclear. Trimming stripped 1 base from V and 3 bases from J, with 12 bases between. The CDR3 is 15 residues long. Germline V gives CDR1 LNHDA, CDR2 SQIVND (reference sequence). The chain's CDR3 is CASSIGARVDTEAFF. CDR3 nucleotides: TGTGCCAGTAGTATAGGGGCTAGGGTGGACACTGAAGCTTTCTTT. Full variable domain (missing parts from reference TRBV19 and TRBJ1-1): DGGITQSPKYLFRKEGQNVTLSCEQNLNHDAMYWYRQDPGQGLRLIYYSQIVNDFQKGDIAEGYSVSREKKESFPLTVTSAQKNPTAFYLCASSIGARVDTEAFFGQGTRLTVV.

J is TRBJ2-1 and V is TRBV5-1, with 9 bases matching TRBD1. Germline CDR1 reads SGHRS; CDR2 reads YFSETQ. V shed 3 bases, J shed 8 bases, and the junction held 6 bases outside the gene matches. CDR3 length: 14 residues. CDR3 coding DNA: TGCGCCAGCAGCTCCGGGACAGGGTCGTATGAGCAGTTCTTC. The encoded protein is CASSSGTGSYEQFF.

CDR3 coding DNA: TGTGCCTGGGGACAATTGATTACGCAGTATTTT. It specifies CAWGQLITQYF. The rearrangement uses TRBV30 and TRBJ2-3; D perhaps matches TRBD1 (5 bases). Trimming stripped 5 bases from V and 8 bases from J, with 11 bases between. CDR1 and CDR2 from the germline V gene are GTSNPN and SVGIG (reference sequence). The CDR3 totals 11 residues.

This sequence joins TRBV6-5 and TRBJ2-6; 7 nucleotides align to TRBD1. This CDR3 has 15 residues. CDR1 and CDR2 from the germline V gene are MNHEY and SVGAGI. Trimming at V came to 5 bases and at J to 5 bases, leaving 6 bases not matched to a gene. The CDR3 loop reads CASSRDRHWANVLTF. The CDR3 DNA reads TGTGCCAGCAGTCGGGACAGACACTGGGCCAACGTCCTGACTTTC.

J is TRBJ1-5 and V is TRBV4-1, with 11 bases matching TRBD1. This CDR3 is 20 amino acids long. V lost 1 base and J lost 0; bases outside the gene matches: 11. CDR1 and CDR2 (germline): MGHRA, YSYEKL. DNA for the CDR3: TGCGCCAGCAGCCAAGGGCTCGGGACAGGGGGTATCGATAGCAATCAGCCCCAGCATTTT. Its translation: CASSQGLGTGGIDSNQPQHF.

This clone has more than one count but fewer than ten. The rearrangement uses TRBV7-6 and TRBJ2-7; D remains ambiguous. The CDR3 loop spans 13 amino acids. Trimming cost V 1 base and J 4 bases, with 8 bases left between them. The V gene's germline CDR1 is SGHVS and CDR2 FNYEAQ. The CDR3 sequence is CASSLDVSYEQYF. CDR3 DNA: TGTGCCAGCAGCTTAGACGTCTCGTACGAGCAGTACTTC.

The chain has TRBV11-2 and TRBJ1-6; weak D call: TRBD1 (6 bases). Trimming cost V 8 bases and J 7 bases, with 18 bases left between them. CDR3 size: 15 residues. Germline lookup yields CDR1 SGHAT and CDR2 FQNNGV. CDR3 region: CASGTTTGRNSPLHF. DNA of the CDR3: TGTGCCAGCGGGACAACAACAGGAAGAAATTCACCCCTCCACTTT.